This T cell receptor (beta chain) was sequenced for a study of blood T cell repertoires in COVID-19 (dated by TCRdb to the early 2020s). For context, the study as a whole: The collaborator samples originated in the United States, Italy and Spain and spanned the acute and convalescent phases of COVID-19. The material from the prospective study consisted of cDNA or gDNA derived from T cells, B-cell-depleted T cells, or PBMCs. The dataset comprised deeply sampled blood TCRbeta repertoires from subjects exposed to, actively infected with, or recovered from COVID-19. The repertoires were made available in a free public database intended to serve as a resource for research on the immune response to SARS-CoV-2. The samples were drawn from two sources: the first 160 participants of the ongoing ImmuneRACE study, and fewer than 1,500 subjects contributed by 6 global collaborators. A de-identified subject ID, COVID-19 status, age in years and sex were almost always included in the sample metadata. Where available, HLA class I and class II types were taken from metadata supplied by the sample provider and were not determined by assay-based typing. Findings and caveats that apply to the study as a whole: How much clinical and demographic metadata was included differed by source and by participant, and the metadata was provided uncurated.

Many counts were recorded for this clone. Its target antigen remains unknown. Base qualities are not recorded, but no much larger clone differs from it by a single base. TCRbeta CDR3 regions were amplified from genomic DNA using the immunoSEQ Assay, a bias-controlled multiplex PCR. In the original analysis: The number of nucleated cells in each sample was estimated by amplification of reference gene primers within the assay. To quantify the absolute abundance of each unique TCRbeta CDR3 rearrangement, sequence reads were collapsed and filtered. For each sample, productive Simpson clonality was calculated as the square root of Simpson's diversity index over productive rearrangements. TCRdb's version of the immuneACCESS table is confined to in-frame rearrangements and falls short of the full clone set. An unresolved V gene accounts for under half of the shortfall where checked; the remainder is of unknown origin. V and J calls and clone size follow that table, whereas D and trimming were derived from the DNA. This sample has 220,000 or so clones in its table, and about 80% of those were observed once. The ten largest clones add up to about 1.3% of the sample.

Participants in the prospective study were enrolled through a virtual design, were aged 18 to 89 years, and lived in fewer than 30 United States geographic areas. In the prospective study, participants were assigned to cohorts based on the clinical history participants reported in a screening survey and a study questionnaire. In the prospective study, whole blood, serum and a nasopharyngeal or oropharyngeal swab were collected from each participant by mobile phlebotomists. Prospective study participants could optionally give additional blood draws and questionnaires over an approximately 2-month period. Prospective study blood samples were shipped either frozen or at room temperature before DNA extraction. Sequenced input: PBMCs or T cells enriched from blood (not recorded which). This sequence was found in a middle-aged woman with acute COVID-19.

The CDR3 region has the sequence CSVTTGSSYGYTF. The DNA sequence is TGCAGCGTTACGACAGGATCGAGCTATGGCTACACCTTC. Here the chain combines TRBV29-1 and TRBJ1-2; TRBD1 is a weak D gene call, 6 bases matching. From a lookup of the germline V gene, CDR1 and CDR2 are SQVTM and ANQGSEA. The CDR3 numbers 13 residues from cysteine through phenylalanine. Only the CDR3 DNA is retained, 39 bases long and in frame from the first base. V and J lose 5 bases and 4 bases, and a span of 14 bases separates them.